The rows below give T cell receptor beta chains drawn from one sample of a study of shared clonotypes between healthy human individuals. Here immunoSEQ multiplex PCR was the method, and the copy in TCRdb shows in-frame clones only, minus some. The profile shows some 300,000 clones, around 67% of them singletons. Sequenced input: memory CD4+ T cells sorted from blood. These receptors came from a man aged 25-45 years in good health. The CDR3 runs from the conserved cysteine through the conserved F or W. A D gene is named only where the DNA matches it firmly. Clone size is shown for a subset of rows, as once, few, many or a class of expanded clone.

>TRBV28|NA|TRBJ2-7|NA
CASGAEPPEQYF
TGTGCCAGCGGGGCAGAGCCACCCGAGCAGTACTTC
>TRBV7-2|TRBD1|TRBJ1-5|few
CASSSQGAGDQPQHF
TGTGCCAGCAGTTCCCAGGGGGCAGGGGATCAGCCCCAGCATTTT
>TRBV10-3|NA|TRBJ2-5|few
CAISMTSAQETQYF
TGTGCCATCAGCATGACTAGTGCCCAAGAGACCCAGTACTTC
>TRBV6-6|TRBD1|TRBJ1-3|once
CASRGTGLGGNTIYF
TGTGCCAGCAGGGGGACAGGGCTGGGTGGAAACACCATATATTTT
>TRBV28|NA|TRBJ1-5|NA
CASSSSPGASNQPQHF
TGTGCCAGCAGTTCCTCCCCGGGGGCCAGCAATCAGCCCCAGCATTTT
>TRBV5-4|TRBD1|TRBJ1-3|NA
CASSRQGGNGNTIYF
TGTGCCAGCAGCCGGCAGGGGGGAAATGGAAACACCATATATTTT
>TRBV29-1|NA|TRBJ1-4|NA
CSVATPANDEKLFF
TGCAGCGTTGCTACACCCGCTAACGATGAAAAACTGTTTTTT
>TRBV5-1|NA|TRBJ1-4|NA
CASSLFRGGETNEKLFF
TGCGCCAGCAGCTTGTTTCGAGGCGGGGAGACAAATGAAAAACTGTTTTTT
>TRBV5-4|TRBD1|TRBJ2-7|NA
CASSVDRGREQYF
TGTGCCAGCAGCGTCGACAGGGGGCGCGAGCAGTACTTC
>TRBV5-1|TRBD1|TRBJ1-1|NA
CASSLSTGGTEAFF
TGCGCCAGCAGCTTGTCAACAGGGGGGACTGAAGCTTTCTTT
>TRBV9|TRBD2|TRBJ2-1|NA
CASSVEASGSSYNEQFF
TGTGCCAGCAGCGTAGAAGCTAGCGGGAGCTCCTACAATGAGCAGTTCTTC
>TRBV28|NA|TRBJ1-2|NA
CASTLVGYNYGYTF
TGTGCCAGCACCCTTGTGGGATATAACTATGGCTACACCTTC
>TRBV7-3|NA|TRBJ2-3|many
CASGQGDTQYF
TGTGCCAGCGGCCAGGGGGATACGCAGTATTTT
>TRBV27|NA|TRBJ2-7|few
CASSFRRQASYEQYF
TGTGCCAGCAGTTTCAGGAGACAGGCCTCCTACGAGCAGTACTTC